The 26 T cell receptor beta chains below all came from one sample that was sequenced in a study of blood T cell repertoires in COVID-19. Measured with immunoSEQ multiplex PCR; TCRdb has only the in-frame clones, and not every one. The sample lists about 150,000 clones; roughly 81% were seen once. Specimen: peripheral blood. The receptors shown here come from a human donor with acute or convalescent COVID-19. The donor label of this sample is uncertain.

The V gene is TRBV12-3 or TRBV12-4, the J gene TRBJ1-2, with D uncertain. Trimming removed 0 bases at V and 4 bases at J, with 6 bases between. The CDR3 is 13 amino acids. The CDR3 region has the DNA TGTGCCAGCAGTTTAGCTGCAGTCTATGGCTACACCTTC. This sequence encodes CASSLAAVYGYTF.

This clone appeared once. The J gene is TRBJ2-5, the V gene TRBV18; weak D call: TRBD2 (6 bases). This CDR3 comprises 15 residues. Germline lookup yields CDR1 KGHSH and CDR2 LQKENI. Trimming left V 6 bases short and J 2 bases short, with 16 bases between. CDR3 nucleotide sequence: TGTGCCAGCTCTCGCAATCGGGAGCTTCAAGAGACCCAGTACTTC. It specifies CASSRNRELQETQYF.

The chain couples TRBV20-1 to TRBJ1-2; the D gene is possibly TRBD1 (6 bases). V was cut by 4 bases and J by 8 bases, with 11 bases left in between. CDR1 is DFQATT and CDR2 is SNEGSKA in the germline V gene (reference sequence). The CDR3 sequence is 11 residues long. CDR3: CSATGEGGYTF. Here the CDR3 DNA reads TGCAGTGCTACAGGGGAGGGAGGCTACACCTTC.

The chain links TRBV7-3 to TRBJ2-5, with TRBD1 matching over 8 bases. This CDR3 is 15 amino acids long. CDR1 is SGHTA, CDR2 FQGTGA, per germline. The ends lost 2 bases at V and 5 bases at J; junction bases unmatched: 7. This chain's CDR3 is CASSLQGAPRETQYF. Written as DNA, the CDR3 is TGTGCCAGCAGCTTACAGGGGGCGCCTAGGGAGACCCAGTACTTC.

The chain has TRBV30 and TRBJ2-2; D is perhaps TRBD1 (6 bases). Germline assignment: CDR1 GTSNPN and CDR2 SVGIG (reference sequence). The CDR3 loop spans 14 amino acids. Between the trimmed V and J ends, which lost 5 bases and 6 bases, there was a span of 16 bases. The CDR3: CAWAPGAPPGELFF. The CDR3 region has the DNA TGTGCCTGGGCCCCAGGGGCCCCCCCCGGGGAGCTGTTTTTT.

The chain combines TRBV7-9 with TRBJ2-2; the D gene is possibly TRBD1 (5 bases). CDR3 size: 14 residues. The germline gives CDR1 SEHNR, CDR2 FQNEAQ (reference sequence). Trimming took 5 bases from V and 7 from J, leaving 14 bases between them. The CDR3 sequence is CASSLLRRGGELFF. DNA of the CDR3: TGTGCCAGCAGCCTGTTGCGAAGGGGCGGGGAGCTGTTTTTT.

V is TRBV7-2 and J is TRBJ1-2; D remains ambiguous. Per the germline V gene, CDR1 is SGHTA and CDR2 is FQGNSA. This CDR3 contains 14 residues. V shed 1 base and J shed 2 bases, with 8 bases lying between them. As DNA, the CDR3 is TGTGCCAGCAGCTTAGTGGGCATCAACTATGGCTACACCTTC. This sequence encodes CASSLVGINYGYTF. Combining the CDR3 with reference TRBV7-2 and TRBJ1-2 gives the whole variable domain GAGVSQSPSNKVTEKGKDVELRCDPISGHTALYWYRQSLGQGLEFLIYFQGNSAPDKSGLPSDRFSAERTGGSVSTLTIQRTQQEDSAVYLCASSLVGINYGYTFGSGTRLTVV.

The rearrangement joins TRBV18 to TRBJ1-4, with D maybe TRBD1 (5 bases). The CDR3 runs 14 residues. The germline gives CDR1 KGHSH, CDR2 LQKENI. V lost 3 bases, J lost 5 bases, and 10 bases lay in between. DNA for the CDR3: TGTGCCAGCTCACCTCGACAGTGGAATGAAAAACTGTTTTTT. This translates into CASSPRQWNEKLFF.

This clone was observed a single time. V is TRBV4-3 and J is TRBJ1-2; D not certain. This CDR3 has 13 residues. Trimming removed 4 bases from V and 0 bases from J, with 6 bases in between. The germline V gene encodes CDR1 LGHNA and CDR2 YSLEER. CDR3 in DNA: TGCGCCAGCAGCCCGGTGGCTAACTATGGCTACACCTTC. It yields the protein CASSPVANYGYTF.

V usage is TRBV7-9 and J usage is TRBJ1-1, with unresolved D. Germline V gene sequence: CDR1 SEHNR, CDR2 FQNEAQ (reference sequence). The CDR3 is 14 amino acids. The V end lost 4 bases, the J end lost 5 bases, and 14 bases lay between the germline ends. CDR3 loop: CASSSRERGTEAFF. CDR3 bases: TGTGCCAGCAGCTCGCGGGAGCGTGGGACTGAAGCTTTCTTT.

The chain employs TRBV3-1 (or the pseudogene TRBV3-2) and TRBJ1-5, with 7 bases lining up with TRBD1. V dropped 4 bases and J dropped 0; count of bases not matched to a gene: 3. The CDR3 length is 15 residues. Germline V CDR1 and CDR2: LGHDT, YNNKEL (reference sequence). The CDR3 DNA sequence: TGTGCCAGCAGCCCCCGGACAGGTAGCAATCAGCCCCAGCATTTT. This translates into CASSPRTGSNQPQHF.

The chain carries TRBV9 and TRBJ1-4; D not certain. This CDR3 spans 13 amino acids. With 2 bases removed from V and 8 bases from J, the gap between germline ends came to 10 bases. Germline V gene sequence: CDR1 SGDLS, CDR2 YYNGEE. The CDR3 DNA sequence: TGTGCCAGCAGCGTGCATCCCCGGGAAAAACTGTTTTTT. Amino acid sequence: CASSVHPREKLFF. The whole variable domain, filled in from reference TRBV9 and TRBJ1-4, reads DSGVTQTPKHLITATGQRVTLRCSPRSGDLSVYWYQQSLDQGLQFLIQYYNGEERAKGNILERFSAQQFPDLHSELNLSSLELGDSALYFCASSVHPREKLFFGSGTQLSVL.

V gene TRBV7-8 combines with J gene TRBJ2-6; 9 nucleotides agree with TRBD1. Trimming cost V 4 bases and J 0 bases; bases outside gene matches: 4. Germline V lookup: CDR1 SGHVS, CDR2 FQNEAQ. The CDR3 totals 17 residues. The CDR3 loop reads CASSSWTGDSGANVLTF. The CDR3, as DNA: TGTGCCAGCAGCTCATGGACAGGGGACTCTGGGGCCAACGTCCTGACTTTC.

The V gene is TRBV11-1, the J gene TRBJ1-2, with no clear D. Deletions cut 1 base from V and 0 bases from J, with 9 bases between. CDR3 length equals 15 residues. CDR1 is SGHAT, CDR2 FQDESV, per germline (reference sequence). For the CDR3, the DNA is TGTGCCAGCAGCTTAGACCCAGGATCTAACTATGGCTACACCTTC. This encodes CASSLDPGSNYGYTF.

The V gene is TRBV6-2 or TRBV6-3, the J gene TRBJ1-1; 9 nucleotides match TRBD1. Germline assignment: CDR1 MNHEY and CDR2 SVGEGT. The ends lost 5 bases at V and 2 bases at J; junction bases unmatched: 6. This CDR3 comprises 15 residues. CDR3 bases: TGTGCCAGCAGTGGTAGACAGGGGGTCAACACTGAAGCTTTCTTT. Protein: CASSGRQGVNTEAFF.

In nucleotides, the CDR3 is TGTGCCAGCAGCCGGGGACTAGCGATTGAGACCCAGTACTTC. Translated: CASSRGLAIETQYF. The J gene is TRBJ2-5, the V gene TRBV6-5; TRBD2 matches 10 bases. Germline V CDR1 and CDR2: MNHEY, SVGAGI. The CDR3 runs to 14 residues. V shed 6 bases, J shed 5 bases, and the junction held 6 bases outside the gene matches.

The genes are TRBV24-1 and TRBJ2-6, with D perhaps TRBD1 (5 bases). Germline CDR1 reads KGHDR; CDR2 reads SFDVKD. The germline V and J ends were trimmed by 3 bases and 2 bases, with 10 bases remaining between them. The CDR3 extends over 16 amino acids. The DNA for the CDR3 is TGTGCCACCAGTGATCCCCAGGGCGCTGGGGCCAACGTCCTGACTTTC. Its protein product is CATSDPQGAGANVLTF.

The chain recombines TRBV24-1 with TRBJ2-3; TRBD2 aligns across 7 bases. The V and J ends lost 3 bases and 4 bases, in that order; junction bases with no gene match: 6. Germline CDR1 and CDR2: KGHDR and SFDVKD. This CDR3 comprises 15 residues. CDR3 amino acids: CATSDPGEGPDTQYF. CDR3 nucleotides: TGTGCCACCAGTGATCCTGGGGAGGGCCCAGATACGCAGTATTTT.

The chain links TRBV2 to TRBJ1-3, with TRBD1 as a possible D gene (6 bases). Trimming took off 4 bases at V and 4 bases at J, with 14 bases between the two ends. This CDR3 contains 15 residues. Germline CDR1 is SNHLY and CDR2 is FYNNEI. Here the CDR3 reads CASSGQQGSGNTIYF. CDR3 in DNA: TGTGCCAGCAGTGGACAACAGGGTTCGGGAAACACCATATATTTT.

The chain carries TRBV19 and TRBJ1-2; 8 positions agree with TRBD1. The CDR3 loop spans 14 amino acids. Per the germline V gene, CDR1 is LNHDA and CDR2 is SQIVND (reference sequence). V gave up 7 bases and J gave up 5 bases; unmatched junction bases: 9. CDR3 amino acids: CASNPRQGKYGYTF. As DNA, the CDR3 is TGTGCCAGTAACCCTCGACAGGGGAAGTATGGCTACACCTTC.

The chain joins TRBV28 to TRBJ1-1, with a weak D call TRBD1 (5 bases). This CDR3 spans 16 amino acids. Germline V gene data show CDR1 as MDHEN and CDR2 as SYDVKM. Trimming stripped 4 bases from V and 1 base from J, with 16 bases between. In DNA form, the CDR3 reads TGTGCCAGCAGTTCACACGATACAGGCAAGAACACTGAAGCTTTCTTT. It specifies CASSSHDTGKNTEAFF.

The V call is TRBV19, the J call TRBJ1-3, with D possibly matching TRBD1 (5 bases). The CDR3 contains 12 residues. The germline V gene has CDR1 LNHDA and CDR2 SQIVND (reference sequence). The ends were cut back, 7 bases at V and 8 bases at J, with 12 bases in the middle. The CDR3 region has the DNA TGTGCCAGTATGCAGGGAAGAGACACCATATATTTT. It yields the protein CASMQGRDTIYF. The complete variable domain, with remaining parts taken from reference TRBV19 and TRBJ1-3, reads DGGITQSPKYLFRKEGQNVTLSCEQNLNHDAMYWYRQDPGQGLRLIYYSQIVNDFQKGDIAEGYSVSREKKESFPLTVTSAQKNPTAFYLCASMQGRDTIYFGEGSWLTVV.

The chain combines TRBV11-2 with TRBJ1-2, with D maybe TRBD1 (5 bases). The CDR3 has 15 amino acids. Germline V gene data show CDR1 as SGHAT and CDR2 as FQNNGV. V was trimmed by 1 base and J by 2 bases, leaving 11 bases between them. CDR3 DNA sequence: TGTGCCAGCAGCTTAGTCCAGGGTATGAACTATGGCTACACCTTC. Protein sequence: CASSLVQGMNYGYTF.

The V and J genes are TRBV25-1 and TRBJ1-1; TRBD1 matches at 10 bases. The germline CDR1 and CDR2 sequences are MGHDK and SYGVNS. This CDR3 comprises 16 residues. V dropped 6 bases and J dropped 1; count of bases not matched to a gene: 8. The CDR3, as DNA: TGTGCCAGCAGGACAGGGGGCTCCATCCCGAACACTGAAGCTTTCTTT. This sequence encodes CASRTGGSIPNTEAFF.

The gene calls are TRBV4-3 and TRBJ1-1, with D possibly being TRBD1 (6 bases). The V gene lost 0 bases and the J gene lost 6 bases, with 8 bases spanning the gap. Germline V gene sequence: CDR1 LGHNA, CDR2 YSLEER. The CDR3 has 13 residues. In nucleotides, the CDR3 is TGCGCCAGCAGCCAAGACCGGACAGCTGAAGCTTTCTTT. Protein: CASSQDRTAEAFF.

The chain combines TRBV18 with TRBJ1-4; the match to TRBD1 covers 8 bases. The trim removed 3 bases at V and 5 bases at J, leaving 5 bases unmatched. The CDR3 has 15 residues. CDR1 and CDR2 from the germline V gene are KGHSH and LQKENI. CDR3 nucleotides: TGTGCCAGCTCACCCCGACAGGGGACGAATGAAAAACTGTTTTTT. It is translated as CASSPRQGTNEKLFF.